Below, 20 T cell receptor beta chains from the same sample are listed, as sequenced in a study of cytomegalovirus exposure and HLA in healthy donors (dated by TCRdb to 2015 to 2018). The library was obtained by the immunoSEQ multiplex PCR assay. The multiplex PCR relied on a mix of 60 forward primers for TCR Vbeta segments and 13 reverse primers for TCR Jbeta segments. The table comes from immuneACCESS by way of TCRdb, which keeps in-frame sequences with V and J called. Part of the clones is missing from these tables; in studies checked, under half for an unresolved V gene and the rest for unknown reasons. In this sample's table one finds over 80,000 clones. The ten largest make up roughly 6% of the sample. Sequenced input: PBMCs. These receptors were collected from a girl aged 5-17 years in good health and CMV-seropositive.

The V and J genes are TRBV23-1 and TRBJ1-1, with 8 nucleotides matching TRBD1. TRBV23-1 is placed among ORFs of uncertain function. This CDR3 spans 16 amino acids. Trimming at V came to 7 bases and at J to 7 bases, leaving 17 bases not matched to a gene. CDR3 nucleotide sequence: TGCGCCAGCAAAGGGGCACGGGACAGGACTGATTTTGAAGCTTTCTTT. Amino acid sequence: CASKGARDRTDFEAFF.

This rearrangement joins TRBV5-1 to TRBJ1-1; D not resolved. V was clipped by 6 bases and J by 8 bases, with 17 bases between them. Germline CDR1 SGHRS, CDR2 YFSETQ. The CDR3 has 13 residues. The CDR3 here is CASTPGEGTEAFF. CDR3 coding DNA: TGCGCCAGCACCCCGGGCGAGGGCACCGAAGCTTTCTTT.

J is TRBJ1-1 and V is TRBV12-5, with a weak D call TRBD1 (6 bases). Per the germline V gene, CDR1 is LGHNT and CDR2 is FRNRAP. This CDR3 has 12 amino acids. The V and J ends lost 1 base and 8 bases respectively, with 8 bases between them. CDR3 amino acids: CASGLAQGEAFF. The CDR3 DNA sequence: TGTGCTAGTGGTTTGGCCCAGGGGGAAGCTTTCTTT.

The chain couples TRBV9 to TRBJ2-1; tentative D call: TRBD1 (6 bases). Trimming removed 4 bases from V and 8 bases from J, with 13 bases in between. The CDR3 has 13 residues. Germline V gives CDR1 SGDLS, CDR2 YYNGEE. CDR3 amino acids: CASSTRQVDEQFF. CDR3 sequence (DNA): TGTGCCAGCAGCACGCGACAGGTGGATGAGCAGTTCTTC.

The rearrangement links TRBV27 to TRBJ1-5; TRBD1 agrees at 7 bases. V gave up 4 bases and J gave up 6 bases; unmatched junction bases: 9. CDR1 and CDR2 from the germline V gene are MNHEY and SMNVEV (reference sequence). CDR3 length: 15 residues. The CDR3 region has the DNA TGTGCCAGCAGTTACGACAGGGCGTCAGGTCAGCCCCAGCATTTT. Encoded protein: CASSYDRASGQPQHF.

The genes are TRBV6-4 and TRBJ1-2; unclear D gene. V was cut by 3 bases and J by 3 bases, with 20 bases left in between. The germline CDR1 and CDR2 sequences are MRHNA and SNTAGT. CDR3 length: 17 amino acids. CDR3 nucleotide sequence: TGTGCCAGCAGTGAGTGTAGCATTCGGAATGTCGACTATGGCTACACCTTC. Translating gives CASSECSIRNVDYGYTF.

DNA for the CDR3: TGTGCCAGCAGCTTAGAGGCGGTGAATAGCAATCAGCCCCAGCATTTT. It codes for CASSLEAVNSNQPQHF. V usage is TRBV7-2 and J usage is TRBJ1-5; D is unresolved. Germline V CDR1 and CDR2: SGHTA, FQGNSA. The CDR3 is 16 amino acids. Trimming left V 1 base short and J 0 bases short, with 10 bases between. The variable domain in full, with the rest retrieved from reference TRBV7-2 and TRBJ1-5, is GAGVSQSPSNKVTEKGKDVELRCDPISGHTALYWYRQSLGQGLEFLIYFQGNSAPDKSGLPSDRFSAERTGGSVSTLTIQRTQQEDSAVYLCASSLEAVNSNQPQHFGDGTRLSIL.

J is TRBJ2-2 and V is TRBV11-2; D is perhaps TRBD1 (6 bases). The CDR3 totals 15 residues. From germline, CDR1 is SGHAT and CDR2 FQNNGV. V was shortened by 5 bases and J by 2 bases, with 12 bases between the two germline ends. The CDR3 DNA reads as TGTGCCAGCAGCGTACAACAGGGAAACACCGGGGAGCTGTTTTTT. Translating gives CASSVQQGNTGELFF.

The chain recombines TRBV11-3 with TRBJ1-3; D is ambiguous. CDR3 length equals 15 residues. V gave up 4 bases and J gave up 0 bases, with 10 bases separating them. Germline CDR1 and CDR2: SGHNT and YENEEA. The CDR3: CASSSRGGSGNTIYF. The CDR3 DNA is TGTGCCAGCAGCTCCCGGGGAGGCTCTGGAAACACCATATATTTT.

The rearrangement joins TRBV27 to TRBJ1-6, with D unclear. V dropped 5 bases and J dropped 9 bases, with 11 bases sitting between them. In germline, CDR1 is MNHEY, CDR2 SMNVEV (reference sequence). This CDR3 comprises 13 residues. CDR3 sequence (DNA): TGTGCCAGCAGTCGCGACTCAACTTCACCCCTCCACTTT. This sequence encodes CASSRDSTSPLHF.

This CDR3 reads CASSATGNTEAFF. The CDR3 DNA sequence: TGTGCCAGCAGCGCGACAGGGAACACTGAAGCTTTCTTT. The chain joins TRBV7-7 to TRBJ1-1; D is possibly TRBD1 (6 bases). V was cut by 5 bases and J by 1 base, with 8 bases left in between. The CDR3 runs to 13 residues. Germline V gene data show CDR1 as SSHAT and CDR2 as FNYEAQ (reference sequence).

The J gene is TRBJ2-5, the V gene TRBV5-6; TRBD2 agrees at 7 bases. V shed 3 bases, J shed 4 bases, and the junction held 6 bases outside the gene matches. CDR3 length: 14 amino acids. Per the germline V gene, CDR1 is SGHDT and CDR2 is YYEEEE. This chain's CDR3 is CASSYSGGGETQYF. Here the CDR3 DNA reads TGTGCCAGCAGCTATTCGGGGGGTGGAGAGACCCAGTACTTC.

The rearrangement uses TRBV5-1 and TRBJ1-1; 10 bases fit TRBD1. The CDR3 is 17 amino acids. V dropped 3 bases and J dropped 3; count of bases not matched to a gene: 11. Germline CDR1 and CDR2: SGHRS and YFSETQ. The CDR3 DNA sequence: TGCGCCAGCAGCTCGGGCCCGGGTGGACAGGGGGACACTGAAGCTTTCTTT. Protein product: CASSSGPGGQGDTEAFF.

The V gene is TRBV27, the J gene TRBJ1-6; 7 nucleotides agree with TRBD1. V gave up 8 bases and J gave up 5 bases; unmatched junction bases: 9. CDR1 is MNHEY, CDR2 SMNVEV, per germline (reference sequence). The CDR3 has 15 amino acids. CDR3 residues: CASRPGTVDNSPLHF. In DNA form, the CDR3 reads TGTGCCAGCCGACCCGGGACAGTAGATAATTCACCCCTCCACTTT.

V and J are TRBV6-5 and TRBJ1-2; a weak D match, TRBD1 (6 bases). Germline CDR1 and CDR2: MNHEY and SVGAGI. The CDR3 consists of 13 residues. V was clipped by 6 bases and J by 4 bases, with 12 bases between them. CDR3 sequence (DNA): TGTGCCAGCAGCCCAACAGGGACCTATGGCTACACCTTC. Translated, it gives CASSPTGTYGYTF.

The chain joins TRBV7-9 to TRBJ2-7; D might be TRBD1 (6 bases). The germline V gene has CDR1 SEHNR and CDR2 FQNEAQ (reference sequence). There are 13 residues in the CDR3. CDR3 nucleotides: TGTGCCAGCAGCTTGAGGGACAACGGCGAGGAGTACGTC. This codes for CASSLRDNGEEYV.

V usage is TRBV18 and J usage is TRBJ1-1, with 9 nucleotides matching TRBD1. Trimming cost V 8 bases and J 4 bases; bases outside gene matches: 5. The CDR3 is 13 residues long. Per germline, CDR1 KGHSH and CDR2 LQKENI. In nucleotides, the CDR3 is TGTGCCAGCGGACAGGGGTGGAGCACTGAAGCTTTCTTT. Its translation: CASGQGWSTEAFF.

Details on this clone: In the same sample, other DNA sequences code for this CDR3. The genes are TRBV7-9 and TRBJ1-2; 7 bases are a match to TRBD1. Germline trimming cut 4 bases from V and 4 bases from J; bases unmatched to any gene: 3. Germline V lookup: CDR1 SEHNR, CDR2 FQNEAQ (reference sequence). The CDR3 length is 13 residues. Here the CDR3 DNA reads TGTGCCAGCAGCTCTTCAGGGGGCTATGGCTACACCTTC. This codes for CASSSSGGYGYTF.

J is TRBJ2-3 and V is TRBV9; tentative D call: TRBD2 (5 bases). Trimming stripped 4 bases from V and 10 bases from J, with 10 bases between. The CDR3 loop spans 11 amino acids. Germline V gene sequence: CDR1 SGDLS, CDR2 YYNGEE. The CDR3 is CASSPSRAQYF. The CDR3 region has the DNA TGTGCCAGCAGCCCCTCGCGGGCGCAGTATTTT.

This CDR3 is CASSQVGGMDTEAFF. CDR3 sequence (DNA): TGTGCCAGCAGCCAAGTAGGGGGAATGGACACTGAAGCTTTCTTT. The gene calls are TRBV4-2 and TRBJ1-1, with D possibly matching TRBD1 (6 bases). There are 15 residues in the CDR3. Trimming cost V 1 base and J 3 bases, with 12 bases left between them. Germline-derived CDR1 and CDR2 are LGHNA and YNFKEQ.